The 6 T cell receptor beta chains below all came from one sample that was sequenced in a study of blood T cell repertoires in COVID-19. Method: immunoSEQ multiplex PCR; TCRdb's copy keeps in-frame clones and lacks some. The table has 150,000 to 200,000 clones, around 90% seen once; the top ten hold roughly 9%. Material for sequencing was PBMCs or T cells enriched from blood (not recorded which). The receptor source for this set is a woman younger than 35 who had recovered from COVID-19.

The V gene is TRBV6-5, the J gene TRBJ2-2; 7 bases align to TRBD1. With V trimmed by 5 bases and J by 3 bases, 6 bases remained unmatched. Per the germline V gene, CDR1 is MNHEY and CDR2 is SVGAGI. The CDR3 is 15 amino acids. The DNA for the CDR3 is TGTGCCAGCAGTCCTGGACAGGACTACACCGGGGAGCTGTTTTTT. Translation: CASSPGQDYTGELFF.

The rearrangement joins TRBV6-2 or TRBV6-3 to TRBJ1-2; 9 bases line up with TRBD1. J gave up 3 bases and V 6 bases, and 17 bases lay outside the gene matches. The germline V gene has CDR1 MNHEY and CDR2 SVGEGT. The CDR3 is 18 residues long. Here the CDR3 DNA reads TGTGCCAGCAGCAAAAGAGGACCGGGACAGGGCAGTGACTATGGCTACACCTTC. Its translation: CASSKRGPGQGSDYGYTF.

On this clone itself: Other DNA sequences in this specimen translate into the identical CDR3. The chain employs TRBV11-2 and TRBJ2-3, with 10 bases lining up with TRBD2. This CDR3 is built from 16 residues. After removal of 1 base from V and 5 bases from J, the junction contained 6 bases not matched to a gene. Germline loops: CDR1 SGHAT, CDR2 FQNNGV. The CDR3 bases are TGTGCCAGCAGCTTAGGAGCGGGGGGGCTGGGAGATACGCAGTATTTT. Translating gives CASSLGAGGLGDTQYF.

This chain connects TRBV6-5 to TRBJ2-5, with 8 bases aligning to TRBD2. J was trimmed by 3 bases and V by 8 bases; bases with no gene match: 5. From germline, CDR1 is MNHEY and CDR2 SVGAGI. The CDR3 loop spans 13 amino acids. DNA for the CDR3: TGTGCCAGCGGCCGGGGGGGGGAAGAGACCCAGTACTTC. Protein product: CASGRGGEETQYF.

CDR3 in DNA: TGTGCCGCGGGTCCAGATACGCAGTATTTT. As protein: CAAGPDTQYF. The V and J genes are TRBV2 and TRBJ2-3; perhaps TRBD2 as D (5 bases). The CDR3 is made up of 10 amino acids. Trimming removed 11 bases at V and 4 bases at J, with 7 bases between. Germline-derived CDR1 and CDR2 are SNHLY and FYNNEI.

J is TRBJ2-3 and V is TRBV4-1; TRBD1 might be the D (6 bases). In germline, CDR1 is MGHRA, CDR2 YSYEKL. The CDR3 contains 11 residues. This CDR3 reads CAVGARDTQYF. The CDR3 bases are TGCGCTGTGGGGGCGCGGGATACGCAGTATTTT.